Below are 24 T cell receptor beta chains sequenced from a single sample in a study of Tregs in tolerant kidney transplant recipients. The method was immunoSEQ multiplex PCR; TCRdb's version includes in-frame clones alone and lacks a portion of them. The data show about 100,000 clones, roughly 93% seen once. The sequences come from CD4+ T cells from blood, collected before the transplant. The receptors shown here come from a human donor who received a combined kidney and bone marrow transplant.

The chain is built from TRBV5-1 and TRBJ2-3; 8 bases line up with TRBD2. There are 16 residues in the CDR3. Germline values: CDR1 SGHRS, CDR2 YFSETQ. Trimming at V came to 0 bases and at J to 3 bases, leaving 6 bases not matched to a gene. CDR3 protein: CASSLGAGGETDTQYF. CDR3 nucleotides: TGCGCCAGCAGCTTGGGGGCGGGAGGAGAAACAGATACGCAGTATTTT.

The rearrangement joins TRBV25-1 to TRBJ2-7, with TRBD2 as a possible D gene (5 bases). Germline lookup yields CDR1 MGHDK and CDR2 SYGVNS. The CDR3 has 15 amino acids. V was clipped by 1 base and J by 0 bases, with 10 bases between them. CDR3 amino acids: CASSEFRGSSYEQYF. In DNA form, the CDR3 reads TGTGCCAGCAGTGAATTTAGAGGGAGCTCCTACGAGCAGTACTTC.

The chain uses TRBV4-1 and TRBJ1-2; maybe TRBD1 (6 bases). This CDR3 has 15 residues. The germline gives CDR1 MGHRA, CDR2 YSYEKL. The ends were cut back, 0 bases at V and 4 bases at J, with 12 bases in the middle. The CDR3 bases are TGCGCCAGCAGCCAAGACCGGGGGGGCTTCTATGGCTACACCTTC. Translation gives CASSQDRGGFYGYTF.

The chain has TRBV5-1 and TRBJ2-2, with TRBD1 as a possible D gene (5 bases). Trimming stripped 2 bases from V and 3 bases from J, with 11 bases between. The CDR3 spans 15 residues. CDR1 SGHRS and CDR2 YFSETQ come from the germline V gene. The CDR3 DNA reads TGCGCCAGCAGCTTAGGGATAGGGGACACCGGGGAGCTGTTTTTT. Translated: CASSLGIGDTGELFF.

The chain uses TRBV5-4 and TRBJ2-1; 7 bases are shared with TRBD1. This CDR3 region has 16 residues. V lost 3 bases to trimming and J lost 7 bases; unmatched junction nucleotides: 13. The V gene's germline CDR1 is SGHNT and CDR2 YYREEE (reference sequence). Written as DNA, the CDR3 is TGTGCCAGCAGCTCCGGGTTCCCGGGACAGAGGAATGAGCAGTTCTTC. It encodes CASSSGFPGQRNEQFF.

CDR3 residues: CASSLAGRERAEAFF. The DNA for the CDR3 is TGTGCCAGCAGCTTAGCGGGACGGGAGAGGGCTGAAGCTTTCTTT. The chain employs TRBV7-8 and TRBJ1-1, with TRBD1 as a possible D gene (5 bases). Deletions cut 0 bases from V and 6 bases from J, with 14 bases between. This CDR3 comprises 15 residues. From germline, CDR1 is SGHVS and CDR2 FQNEAQ.

V and J are TRBV28 and TRBJ2-7; perhaps TRBD1 as D (5 bases). Germline V gene sequence: CDR1 MDHEN, CDR2 SYDVKM. Trimming removed 7 bases from V and 10 bases from J, with 14 bases in between. The CDR3 length is 11 residues. This CDR3 reads CASKDRGLQYF. CDR3 in DNA: TGTGCCAGCAAGGATAGGGGTTTACAGTACTTC.

The chain links TRBV29-1 to TRBJ1-2, with D perhaps TRBD1 (5 bases). This CDR3 region has 14 residues. Germline V gives CDR1 SQVTM, CDR2 ANQGSEA. Trimming removed 2 bases from V and 6 bases from J, with 16 bases in between. The CDR3 coding sequence is TGCAGCGTTGAATTACCGGTTACAGGTCATGGCTACACCTTC. This gives the protein CSVELPVTGHGYTF.

CDR3 sequence: CASSPYGGLAYEQYF. The CDR3, as DNA: TGTGCCAGCAGCCCCTATGGAGGGCTCGCCTACGAGCAGTACTTC. The chain couples TRBV11-1 to TRBJ2-7, with D tentatively TRBD2 (6 bases). V was trimmed by 5 bases and J by 2 bases, leaving 16 bases between them. This CDR3 region has 15 residues. Germline lookup yields CDR1 SGHAT and CDR2 FQDESV (reference sequence).

The chain carries TRBV6-1 and TRBJ2-2, with 7 nucleotides matching TRBD1. Germline V gives CDR1 MNHNS, CDR2 SASEGT. The CDR3 has 15 residues. V lost 6 bases and J lost 4; bases outside the gene matches: 8. CDR3 coding DNA: TGTGCCAGCAGCGCGACAGGGAAGGGCACCGGGGAGCTGTTTTTT. This sequence encodes CASSATGKGTGELFF.

The chain carries TRBV11-3 and TRBJ2-2; perhaps TRBD1 as D (5 bases). The CDR3 sequence is 14 residues long. The V gene's germline CDR1 is SGHNT and CDR2 YENEEA. V lost 0 bases to trimming and J lost 7 bases, with 9 bases between them. The CDR3 DNA reads as TGTGCCAGCAGCTTAGATAACAGGCGCGGGGAGCTGTTTTTT. Amino acids: CASSLDNRRGELFF. Complete variable domain (other parts from reference TRBV11-3 and TRBJ2-2): EAGVVQSPRYKIIEKKQPVAFWCNPISGHNTLYWYLQNLGQGPELLIRYENEEAVDDSQLPKDRFSAERLKGVDSTLKIQPAELGDSAVYLCASSLDNRRGELFFGEGSRLTVL.

The V and J genes are TRBV4-2 and TRBJ2-3; D is perhaps TRBD1 (5 bases). The CDR3 extends over 15 amino acids. Germline V CDR1 and CDR2: LGHNA, YNFKEQ. V was pared by 0 bases and J by 2 bases, with 9 bases between. CDR3 protein: CASSQDQGNTDTQYF. The DNA of the CDR3 is TGTGCCAGCAGCCAAGACCAGGGTAACACAGATACGCAGTATTTT.

This chain links TRBV7-8 with TRBJ1-1; 9 bases fit TRBD1. This CDR3 spans 16 amino acids. Germline V lookup: CDR1 SGHVS, CDR2 FQNEAQ. Losses at the gene ends were 5 bases for V and 4 bases for J; bases not matched to a gene: 11. The DNA for the CDR3 is TGTGCCAGCAGCGTAGACAGGGGGGTAGTAGGCACTGAAGCTTTCTTT. Its translation: CASSVDRGVVGTEAFF. Complete variable domain (other parts from reference TRBV7-8 and TRBJ1-1): GAGVSQSPRYKVAKRGQDVALRCDPISGHVSLFWYQQALGQGPEFLTYFQNEAQLDKSGLPSDRFFAERPEGSVSTLKIQRTQQEDSAVYLCASSVDRGVVGTEAFFGQGTRLTVV.

On this clone itself: Sequence at one end of the junction differs from germline and may be a read error. Other DNA sequences from this sample encode an identical CDR3 as well. The chain combines TRBV28 with TRBJ1-6; unclear D gene. The germline CDR1 and CDR2 sequences are MDHEN and SYDVKM. The CDR3 extends over 15 amino acids. The CDR3 sequence is CASLDGVYNNSPLHF. DNA of the CDR3: TGTGCCAGCCTTGACGGAGTATACAATAATTCCCCCCTCCACTTT.

This clone was found once. The rearrangement links TRBV5-4 to TRBJ2-5, with 11 bases aligning to TRBD2. V was pared by 2 bases and J by 4 bases, with 7 bases of the junction left unmatched. The CDR3 is 16 residues long. Germline-derived CDR1 and CDR2 are SGHNT and YYREEE (reference sequence). The CDR3 here is CASSFPLAGGLETQYF. As DNA, the CDR3 is TGTGCCAGCAGCTTCCCCCTAGCGGGGGGTTTAGAGACCCAGTACTTC. Based on the CDR3 plus reference TRBV5-4 and TRBJ2-5, the full variable domain is ETGVTQSPTHLIKTRGQQVTLRCSSQSGHNTVSWYQQALGQGPQFIFQYYREEENGRGNFPPRFSGLQFPNYSSELNVNALELDDSALYLCASSFPLAGGLETQYFGPGTRLLVL.

This rearrangement joins TRBV9 to TRBJ2-5; tentatively, D is TRBD2 (6 bases). Trimming pared 7 bases from V and 3 bases from J, leaving 22 bases between. CDR1 and CDR2 (germline): SGDLS, YYNGEE. The CDR3 covers 16 residues. The CDR3 spells CASCPCLLALEETQYF. In nucleotides, the CDR3 is TGTGCCAGCTGCCCCTGTCTGCTAGCGCTCGAAGAGACCCAGTACTTC. Drawing the rest from reference TRBV9 and TRBJ2-5, the complete variable domain is DSGVTQTPKHLITATGQRVTLRCSPRSGDLSVYWYQQSLDQGLQFLIQYYNGEERAKGNILERFSAQQFPDLHSELNLSSLELGDSALYFCASCPCLLALEETQYFGPGTRLLVL.

The chain is built from TRBV25-1 and TRBJ2-3, with TRBD2 matching 7 bases. Germline V lookup: CDR1 MGHDK, CDR2 SYGVNS. The CDR3 is made up of 16 amino acids. V gave up 1 base and J gave up 2 bases; unmatched junction bases: 6. The chain's CDR3 is CASSELKRDYTDTQYF. CDR3 in DNA: TGTGCCAGCAGTGAATTAAAGCGGGATTACACAGATACGCAGTATTTT.

This clone is labeled medium-sized (0.01 to 0.1%). The chain recombines TRBV19 with TRBJ1-2; 8 bases align to TRBD1. V lost 5 bases, J lost 5 bases, and 10 bases stayed unmatched. The V gene's germline CDR1 is LNHDA and CDR2 SQIVND (reference sequence). CDR3 length equals 15 residues. The CDR3 region is CASSLTGQGGYGYTF. The CDR3 bases are TGTGCCAGTAGTCTAACCGGACAGGGAGGATATGGCTACACCTTC.

The J gene is TRBJ2-5, the V gene TRBV7-2, with 9 bases fitting TRBD2. With V trimmed by 4 bases and J by 5 bases, 5 bases remained unmatched. The CDR3 is 14 residues long. Germline lookup yields CDR1 SGHTA and CDR2 FQGNSA. The CDR3 reads CASSSGLAQETQYF. The CDR3 DNA sequence: TGTGCCAGCAGCTCGGGACTAGCTCAGGAGACCCAGTACTTC.

The gene calls are TRBV6-4 and TRBJ2-7; 11 nucleotides align to TRBD2. The CDR3 length is 18 residues. The ends lost 0 bases at V and 2 bases at J; junction bases unmatched: 9. Germline values: CDR1 MRHNA, CDR2 SNTAGT. The CDR3: CASSDSRPSGGLAYEQYF. DNA of the CDR3: TGTGCCAGCAGTGACTCGAGGCCTAGCGGGGGGCTCGCCTACGAGCAGTACTTC.

The DNA of the CDR3 is TGCGCCAGCAGCTTGGCCCCAGCGGGAGGAACCTACGAGCAGTACTTC. Amino acids: CASSLAPAGGTYEQYF. The gene calls are TRBV5-1 and TRBJ2-7, with TRBD2 matching 9 bases. V dropped 0 bases and J dropped 2; count of bases not matched to a gene: 6. Germline CDR1 SGHRS, CDR2 YFSETQ. The CDR3 length is 16 residues.

V and J are TRBV14 and TRBJ2-7; the match to TRBD1 covers 8 bases. The CDR3 runs 16 residues. Unmatched junction bases numbered 10, after V lost 4 bases and J lost 2 bases. CDR1 SGHDN and CDR2 FVKESK come from the germline V gene. The CDR3 DNA reads TGTGCCAGCAGCCTCGACGGAGACAGGGGCCCCTACGAGCAGTACTTC. Translation: CASSLDGDRGPYEQYF. The variable domain in full, completed from reference TRBV14 and TRBJ2-7, reads EAGVTQFPSHSVIEKGQTVTLRCDPISGHDNLYWYRRVMGKEIKFLLHFVKESKQDESGMPNNRFLAERTGGTYSTLKVQPAELEDSGVYFCASSLDGDRGPYEQYFGPGTRLTVT.

This chain links TRBV2 with TRBJ2-3, with 8 nucleotides matching TRBD2. The CDR3 has 16 residues. CDR1 is SNHLY, CDR2 FYNNEI, per germline. J lost 5 bases, V lost 4 bases, and 11 bases had no gene match. The CDR3 loop is CASSGRGTRTGDTQYF. Written as DNA, the CDR3 is TGTGCCAGCAGTGGTAGGGGGACTAGGACGGGAGATACGCAGTATTTT.

As for this clone: Distinct nucleotide sequences in the sample also encode this CDR3. The chain is built from TRBV5-1 and TRBJ1-6; no clear D. The V and J ends lost 1 base and 5 bases respectively, with 16 bases between them. This CDR3 is built from 17 residues. The germline CDR1 and CDR2 sequences are SGHRS and YFSETQ. CDR3 region: CASSLRREGANNSPLHF. As DNA, the CDR3 is TGCGCCAGCAGCTTGCGACGGGAGGGAGCCAATAATTCACCCCTCCACTTT.